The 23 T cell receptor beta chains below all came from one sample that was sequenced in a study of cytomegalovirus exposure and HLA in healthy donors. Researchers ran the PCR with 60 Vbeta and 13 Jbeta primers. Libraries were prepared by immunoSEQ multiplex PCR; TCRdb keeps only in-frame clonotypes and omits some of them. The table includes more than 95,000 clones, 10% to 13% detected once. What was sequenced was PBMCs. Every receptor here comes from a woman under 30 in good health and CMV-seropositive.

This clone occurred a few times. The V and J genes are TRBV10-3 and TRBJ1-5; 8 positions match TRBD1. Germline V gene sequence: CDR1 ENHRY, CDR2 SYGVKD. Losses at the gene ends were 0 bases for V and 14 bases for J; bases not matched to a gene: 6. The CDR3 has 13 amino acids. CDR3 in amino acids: CAISESGGQVKHF. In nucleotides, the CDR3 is TGTGCCATCAGTGAGTCAGGGGGACAGGTCAAGCATTTT.

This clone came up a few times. This CDR3 is CAWRGGRVLRETQYF. The CDR3 nucleotides read TGTGCCTGGAGGGGCGGGAGGGTTTTACGGGAGACCCAGTACTTC. This chain connects TRBV30 to TRBJ2-5; 9 positions match TRBD2. Germline V gene sequence: CDR1 GTSNPN, CDR2 SVGIG (reference sequence). V lost 3 bases to trimming and J lost 5 bases; unmatched junction nucleotides: 10. The CDR3 is 15 residues long.

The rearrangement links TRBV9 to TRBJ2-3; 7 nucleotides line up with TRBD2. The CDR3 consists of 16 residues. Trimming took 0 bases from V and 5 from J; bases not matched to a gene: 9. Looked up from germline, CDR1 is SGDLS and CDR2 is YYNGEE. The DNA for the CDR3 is TGTGCCAGCAGCGTAGCGCGCGGGAGCGTAGTAGATACGCAGTATTTT. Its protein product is CASSVARGSVVDTQYF. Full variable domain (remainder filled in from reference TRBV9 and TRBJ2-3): DSGVTQTPKHLITATGQRVTLRCSPRSGDLSVYWYQQSLDQGLQFLIQYYNGEERAKGNILERFSAQQFPDLHSELNLSSLELGDSALYFCASSVARGSVVDTQYFGPGTRLTVL.

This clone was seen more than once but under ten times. CDR3 protein: CASSIGTSGSYEQYF. CDR3 DNA: TGTGCCAGCAGCATAGGGACTAGCGGGAGTTACGAGCAGTACTTC. V is TRBV11-2 and J is TRBJ2-7, with 14 positions matching TRBD2. CDR1 is SGHAT, CDR2 FQNNGV, per germline. CDR3 length equals 15 residues. Trimming took 5 bases from V and 4 from J; bases not matched to a gene: 4. The full variable domain, with the rest looked up from reference TRBV11-2 and TRBJ2-7, is EAGVAQSPRYKIIEKRQSVAFWCNPISGHATLYWYQQILGQGPKLLIQFQNNGVVDDSQLPKDRFSAERLKGVDSTLKIQPAKLEDSAVYLCASSIGTSGSYEQYFGPGTRLTVT.

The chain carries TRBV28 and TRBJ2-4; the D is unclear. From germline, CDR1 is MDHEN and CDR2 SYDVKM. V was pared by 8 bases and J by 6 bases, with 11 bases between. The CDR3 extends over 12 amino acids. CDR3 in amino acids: CASGQVRNIQYF. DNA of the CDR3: TGTGCCAGCGGGCAGGTCAGAAACATTCAGTACTTC.

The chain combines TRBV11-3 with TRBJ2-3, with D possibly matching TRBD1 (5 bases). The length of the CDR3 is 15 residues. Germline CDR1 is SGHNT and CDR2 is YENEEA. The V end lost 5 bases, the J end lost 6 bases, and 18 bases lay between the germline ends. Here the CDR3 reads CASSQVDKASDTQYF. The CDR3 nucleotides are TGTGCCAGCAGCCAGGTGGACAAAGCTTCGGATACGCAGTATTTT.

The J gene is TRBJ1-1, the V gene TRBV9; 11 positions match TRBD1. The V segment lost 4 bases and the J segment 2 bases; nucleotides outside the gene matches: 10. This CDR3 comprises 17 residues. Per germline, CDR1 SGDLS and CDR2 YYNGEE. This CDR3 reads CASSPRTGGGLNTEAFF. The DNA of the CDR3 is TGTGCCAGCAGCCCCCGGACAGGGGGCGGCTTAAACACTGAAGCTTTCTTT. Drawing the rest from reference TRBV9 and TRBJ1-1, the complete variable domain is DSGVTQTPKHLITATGQRVTLRCSPRSGDLSVYWYQQSLDQGLQFLIQYYNGEERAKGNILERFSAQQFPDLHSELNLSSLELGDSALYFCASSPRTGGGLNTEAFFGQGTRLTVV.

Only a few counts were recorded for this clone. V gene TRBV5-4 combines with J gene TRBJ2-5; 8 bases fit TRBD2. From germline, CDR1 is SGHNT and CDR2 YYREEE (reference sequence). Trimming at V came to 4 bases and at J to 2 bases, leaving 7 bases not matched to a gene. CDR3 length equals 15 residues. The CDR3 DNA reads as TGTGCCAGCAGCCGCACTAGCGGTTCACAAGAGACCCAGTACTTC. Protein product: CASSRTSGSQETQYF.

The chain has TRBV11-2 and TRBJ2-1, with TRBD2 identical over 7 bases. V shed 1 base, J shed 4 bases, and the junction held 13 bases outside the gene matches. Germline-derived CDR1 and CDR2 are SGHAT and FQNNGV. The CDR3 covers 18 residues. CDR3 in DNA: TGTGCCAGCAGCTTAGCCCGATCAGTTGCGGGAGTGTACAATGAGCAGTTCTTC. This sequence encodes CASSLARSVAGVYNEQFF. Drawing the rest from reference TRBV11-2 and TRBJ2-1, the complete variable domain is EAGVAQSPRYKIIEKRQSVAFWCNPISGHATLYWYQQILGQGPKLLIQFQNNGVVDDSQLPKDRFSAERLKGVDSTLKIQPAKLEDSAVYLCASSLARSVAGVYNEQFFGPGTRLTVL.

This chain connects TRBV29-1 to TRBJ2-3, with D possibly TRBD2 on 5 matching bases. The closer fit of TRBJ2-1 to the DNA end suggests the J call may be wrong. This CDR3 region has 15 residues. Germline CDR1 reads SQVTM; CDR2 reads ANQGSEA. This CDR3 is CSVEGAGPSYNEQFF. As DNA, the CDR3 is TGCAGCGTTGAAGGGGCGGGTCCTTCCTACAATGAGCAGTTCTTC.

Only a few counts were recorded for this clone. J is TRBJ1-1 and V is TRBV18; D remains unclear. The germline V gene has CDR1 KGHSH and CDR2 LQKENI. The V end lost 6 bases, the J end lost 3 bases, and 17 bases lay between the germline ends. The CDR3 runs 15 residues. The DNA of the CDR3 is TGTGCCAGCTCTCCTCAGTGGAGTCGAGACACTGAAGCTTTCTTT. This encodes CASSPQWSRDTEAFF. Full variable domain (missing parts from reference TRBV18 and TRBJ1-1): NAGVMQNPRHLVRRRGQEARLRCSPMKGHSHVYWYRQLPEEGLKFMVYLQKENIIDESGMPKERFSAEFPKEGPSILRIQQVVRGDSAAYFCASSPQWSRDTEAFFGQGTRLTVV.

CDR3 DNA: TGTGCCAGCAGCTTATTCCCCACCACGGGACTCCCTGAGCAGTTCTTC. It yields the protein CASSLFPTTGLPEQFF. V is TRBV7-2 and J is TRBJ2-1; D is possibly TRBD2 (6 bases). Germline V CDR1 and CDR2: SGHTA, FQGNSA. CDR3 length: 16 residues. V was pared by 2 bases and J by 9 bases, with 20 bases between.

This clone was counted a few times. Here the CDR3 DNA reads TGTGCCAGCAGTCTTAACAATGAGCAGTTCTTC. Protein sequence: CASSLNNEQFF. V usage is TRBV2 and J usage is TRBJ2-1, with D unresolved. Germline values: CDR1 SNHLY, CDR2 FYNNEI. This CDR3 is 11 amino acids long. V was cut by 5 bases and J by 5 bases, with 4 bases left in between.

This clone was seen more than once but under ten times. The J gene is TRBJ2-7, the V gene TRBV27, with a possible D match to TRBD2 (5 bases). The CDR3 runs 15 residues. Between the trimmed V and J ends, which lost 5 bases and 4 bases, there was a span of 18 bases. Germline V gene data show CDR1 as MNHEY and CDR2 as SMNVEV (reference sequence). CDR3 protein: CASSRKRPGEYEQYF. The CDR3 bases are TGTGCCAGCAGTCGAAAGAGGCCCGGGGAGTACGAGCAGTACTTC.

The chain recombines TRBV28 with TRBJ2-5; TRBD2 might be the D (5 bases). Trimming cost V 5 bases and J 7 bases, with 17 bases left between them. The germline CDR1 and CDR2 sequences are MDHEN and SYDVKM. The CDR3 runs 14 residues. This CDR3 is CASSAYTSTGTQYF. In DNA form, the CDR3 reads TGTGCCAGCAGTGCCTATACTAGTACCGGGACCCAGTACTTC.

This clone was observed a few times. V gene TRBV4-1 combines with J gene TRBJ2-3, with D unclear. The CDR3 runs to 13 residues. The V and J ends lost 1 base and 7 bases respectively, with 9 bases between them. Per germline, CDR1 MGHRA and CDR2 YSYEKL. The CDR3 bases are TGCGCCAGCAGCCAAGTTGGAGAAAATACGCAGTATTTT. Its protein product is CASSQVGENTQYF.

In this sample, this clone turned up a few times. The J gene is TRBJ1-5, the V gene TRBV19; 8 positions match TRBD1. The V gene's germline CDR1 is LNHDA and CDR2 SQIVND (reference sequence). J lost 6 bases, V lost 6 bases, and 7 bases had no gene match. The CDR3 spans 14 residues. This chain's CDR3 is CASSRQGRAQPQHF. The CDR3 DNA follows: TGTGCCAGTAGCCGACAGGGGCGGGCTCAGCCCCAGCATTTT.

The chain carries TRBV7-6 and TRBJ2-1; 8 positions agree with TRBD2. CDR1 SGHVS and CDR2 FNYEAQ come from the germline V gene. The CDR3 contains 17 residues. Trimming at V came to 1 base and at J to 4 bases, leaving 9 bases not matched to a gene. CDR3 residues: CASSLGDSGTRYNEQFF. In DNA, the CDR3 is TGTGCCAGCAGCTTAGGTGACTCCGGGACTAGGTACAATGAGCAGTTCTTC. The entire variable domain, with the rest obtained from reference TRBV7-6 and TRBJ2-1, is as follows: GAGVSQSPRYKVTKRGQDVALRCDPISGHVSLYWYRQALGQGPEFLTYFNYEAQQDKSGLPNDRFSAERPEGSISTLTIQRTEQRDSAMYRCASSLGDSGTRYNEQFFGPGTRLTVL.

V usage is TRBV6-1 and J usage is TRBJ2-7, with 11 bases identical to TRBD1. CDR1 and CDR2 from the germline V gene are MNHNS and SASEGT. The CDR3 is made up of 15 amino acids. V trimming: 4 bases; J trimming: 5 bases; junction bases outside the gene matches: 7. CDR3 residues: CASSVRDRGFHEQYF. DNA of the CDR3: TGTGCCAGCAGTGTCCGGGACAGGGGGTTCCACGAGCAGTACTTC.

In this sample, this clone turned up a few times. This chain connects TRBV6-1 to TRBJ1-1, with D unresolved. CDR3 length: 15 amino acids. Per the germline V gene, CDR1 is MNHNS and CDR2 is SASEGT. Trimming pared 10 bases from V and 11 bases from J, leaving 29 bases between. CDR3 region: CAITNLYGGSAAAFF. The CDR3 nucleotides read TGTGCCATCACGAACCTGTACGGCGGGTCCGCCGCGGCTTTCTTT.

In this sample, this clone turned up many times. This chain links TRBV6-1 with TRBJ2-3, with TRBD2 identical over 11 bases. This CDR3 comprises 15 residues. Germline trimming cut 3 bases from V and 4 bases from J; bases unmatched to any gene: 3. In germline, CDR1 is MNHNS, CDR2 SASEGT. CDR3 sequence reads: CASSDLAGGPDTQYF. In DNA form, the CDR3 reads TGTGCCAGCAGTGATTTAGCGGGAGGGCCAGATACGCAGTATTTT.

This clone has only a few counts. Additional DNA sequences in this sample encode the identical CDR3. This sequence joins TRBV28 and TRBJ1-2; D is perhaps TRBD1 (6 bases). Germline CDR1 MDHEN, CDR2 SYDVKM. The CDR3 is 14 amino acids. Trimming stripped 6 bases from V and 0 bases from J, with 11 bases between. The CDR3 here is CASRTGQTNYGYTF. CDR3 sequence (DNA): TGTGCCAGCAGGACAGGACAGACTAACTATGGCTACACCTTC.

The CDR3 reads CASSLLAGLYNEQFF. CDR3 sequence (DNA): TGTGCCAGCAGCTTGTTGGCGGGGCTGTACAATGAGCAGTTCTTC. V gene TRBV5-5 combines with J gene TRBJ2-1; D is possibly TRBD2 (6 bases). This CDR3 is built from 15 residues. Deletions cut 1 base from V and 4 bases from J, with 12 bases between. Germline V lookup: CDR1 SGHKS, CDR2 YYEKEE (reference sequence).